Below, one T cell receptor (beta chain) is given with its context. The record originates from a study of blood T cell repertoires in COVID-19. V shed 4 bases, J shed 1 base, and the junction held 6 bases outside the gene matches. The CDR3 is 16 amino acids. Germline values: CDR1 SGHNT, CDR2 YYREEE (reference sequence). TCRdb's copy holds only in-frame clones and misses some; the assay was immunoSEQ multiplex PCR. The sample comprises about 73,000 clones, around 82% of which are singletons, and roughly 5.3% rests with the top ten. This clonotype originated in a man aged 45-60 years with active COVID-19. Sequences were obtained from peripheral blood. The chain uses TRBV5-4 and TRBJ2-1; TRBD2 matches 9 bases. CDR3 nucleotides: TGTGCCAGCAGCCATGGCGGGAGGGGGTCCTACAATGAGCAGTTCTTC. Its translation is CASSHGGRGSYNEQFF.